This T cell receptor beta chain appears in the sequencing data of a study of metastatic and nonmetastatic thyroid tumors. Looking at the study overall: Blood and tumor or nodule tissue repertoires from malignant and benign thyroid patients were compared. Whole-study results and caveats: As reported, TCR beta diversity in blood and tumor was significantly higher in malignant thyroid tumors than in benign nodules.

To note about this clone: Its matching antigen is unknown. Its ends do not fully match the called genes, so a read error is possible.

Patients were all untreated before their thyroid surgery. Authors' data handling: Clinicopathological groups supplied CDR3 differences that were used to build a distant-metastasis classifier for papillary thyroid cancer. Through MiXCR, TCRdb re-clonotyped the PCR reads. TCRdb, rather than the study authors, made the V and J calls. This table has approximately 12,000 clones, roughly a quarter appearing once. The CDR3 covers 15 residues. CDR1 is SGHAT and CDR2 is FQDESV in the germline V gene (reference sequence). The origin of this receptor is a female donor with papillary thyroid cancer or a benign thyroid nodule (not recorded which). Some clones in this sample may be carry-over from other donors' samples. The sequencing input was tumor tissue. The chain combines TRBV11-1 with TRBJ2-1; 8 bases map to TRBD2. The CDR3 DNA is TGTGCCAGCAGCTTAGTAGGCGGGAGGAACAATGAGCAGCTCTTC. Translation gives CASSLVGGRNNEQLF.